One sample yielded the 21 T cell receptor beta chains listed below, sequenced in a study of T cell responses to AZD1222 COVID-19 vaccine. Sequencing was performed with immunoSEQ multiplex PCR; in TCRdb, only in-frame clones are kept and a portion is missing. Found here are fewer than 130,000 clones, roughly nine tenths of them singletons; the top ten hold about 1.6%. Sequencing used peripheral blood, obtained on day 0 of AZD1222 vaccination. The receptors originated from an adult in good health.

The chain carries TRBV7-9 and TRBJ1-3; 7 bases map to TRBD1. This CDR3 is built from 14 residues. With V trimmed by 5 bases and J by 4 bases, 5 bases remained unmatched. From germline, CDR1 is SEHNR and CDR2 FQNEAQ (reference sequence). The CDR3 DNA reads TGTGCCAGCAGCCCCGGGACAGCCGGAAACACCATATATTTT. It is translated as CASSPGTAGNTIYF.

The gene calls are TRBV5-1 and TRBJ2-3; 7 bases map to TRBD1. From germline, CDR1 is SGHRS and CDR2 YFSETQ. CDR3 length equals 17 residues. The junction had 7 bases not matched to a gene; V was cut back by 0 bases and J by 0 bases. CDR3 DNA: TGCGCCAGCAGCTTGGTCGGGACAGCCTCTAGCACAGATACGCAGTATTTT. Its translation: CASSLVGTASSTDTQYF.

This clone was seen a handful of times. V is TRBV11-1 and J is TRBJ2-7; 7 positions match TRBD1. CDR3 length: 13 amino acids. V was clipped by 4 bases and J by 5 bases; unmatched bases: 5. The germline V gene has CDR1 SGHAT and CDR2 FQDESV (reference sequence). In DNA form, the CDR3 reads TGTGCCAGCAGCTCGACAGGGAATAACGAGCAGTACTTC. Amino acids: CASSSTGNNEQYF.

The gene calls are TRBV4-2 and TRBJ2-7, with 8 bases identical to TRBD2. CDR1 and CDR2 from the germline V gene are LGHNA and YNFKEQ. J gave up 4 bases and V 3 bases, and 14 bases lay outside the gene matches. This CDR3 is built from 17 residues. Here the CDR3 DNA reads TGTGCCAGCAGCCAGAGGAGTGGTAGCGGGACGAATTACGAGCAGTACTTC. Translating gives CASSQRSGSGTNYEQYF.

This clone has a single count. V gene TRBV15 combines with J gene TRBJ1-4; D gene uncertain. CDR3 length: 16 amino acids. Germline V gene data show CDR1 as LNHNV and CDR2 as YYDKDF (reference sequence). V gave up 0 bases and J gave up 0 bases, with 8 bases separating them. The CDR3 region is CATSRDLAATNEKLFF. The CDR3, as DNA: TGTGCCACCAGCAGAGATTTGGCTGCAACTAATGAAAAACTGTTTTTT.

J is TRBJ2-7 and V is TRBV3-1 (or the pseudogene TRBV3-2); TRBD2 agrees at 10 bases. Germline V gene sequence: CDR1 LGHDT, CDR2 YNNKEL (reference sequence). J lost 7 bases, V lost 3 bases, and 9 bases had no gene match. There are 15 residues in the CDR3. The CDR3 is CASSHRASGSREQYF. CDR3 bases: TGTGCCAGCAGCCATAGGGCTAGCGGGAGTCGGGAGCAGTACTTC.

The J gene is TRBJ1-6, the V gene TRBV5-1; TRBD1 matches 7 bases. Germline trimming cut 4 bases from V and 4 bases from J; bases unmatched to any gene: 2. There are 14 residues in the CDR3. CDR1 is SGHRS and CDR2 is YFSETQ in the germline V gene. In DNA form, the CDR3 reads TGCGCCAGCAGCCAGACAGGGTATAATTCACCCCTCCACTTT. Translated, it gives CASSQTGYNSPLHF. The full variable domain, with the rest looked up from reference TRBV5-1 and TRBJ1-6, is KAGVTQTPRYLIKTRGQQVTLSCSPISGHRSVSWYQQTPGQGLQFLFEYFSETQRNKGNFPGRFSGRQFSNSRSEMNVSTLELGDSALYLCASSQTGYNSPLHFGNGTRLTVT.

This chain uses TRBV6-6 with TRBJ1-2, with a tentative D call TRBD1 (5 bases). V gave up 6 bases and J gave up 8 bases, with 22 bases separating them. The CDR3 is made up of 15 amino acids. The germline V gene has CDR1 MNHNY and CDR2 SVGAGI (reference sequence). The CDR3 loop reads CASSPPGELDFGYTF. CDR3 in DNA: TGTGCCAGCAGCCCCCCGGGGGAATTGGATTTCGGCTACACCTTC.

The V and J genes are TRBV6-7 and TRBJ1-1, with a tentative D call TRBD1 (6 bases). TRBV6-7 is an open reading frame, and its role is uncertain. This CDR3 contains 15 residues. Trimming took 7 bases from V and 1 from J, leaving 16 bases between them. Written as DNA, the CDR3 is TGTGCCAGCACGGGGGGAGGGGGTACGAACACTGAAGCTTTCTTT. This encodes CASTGGGGTNTEAFF.

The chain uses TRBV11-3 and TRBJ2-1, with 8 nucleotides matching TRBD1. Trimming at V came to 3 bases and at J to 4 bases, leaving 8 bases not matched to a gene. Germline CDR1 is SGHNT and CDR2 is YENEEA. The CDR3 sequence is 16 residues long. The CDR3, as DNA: TGTGCCAGCAGCTTGTGGGGGACAGGAGAATACAATGAGCAGTTCTTC. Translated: CASSLWGTGEYNEQFF.

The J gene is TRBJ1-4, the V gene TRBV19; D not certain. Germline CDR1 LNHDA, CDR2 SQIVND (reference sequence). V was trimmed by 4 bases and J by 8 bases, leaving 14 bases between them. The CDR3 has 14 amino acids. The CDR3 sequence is CASSTPDEREKLFF. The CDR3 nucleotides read TGTGCCAGTAGTACCCCGGACGAACGGGAAAAACTGTTTTTT.

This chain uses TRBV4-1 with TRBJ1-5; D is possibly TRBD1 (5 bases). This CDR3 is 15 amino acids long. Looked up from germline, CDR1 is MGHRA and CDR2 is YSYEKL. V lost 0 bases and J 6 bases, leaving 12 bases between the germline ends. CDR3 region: CASSQDGRVSQPQHF. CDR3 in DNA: TGCGCCAGCAGCCAAGATGGCAGGGTGAGTCAGCCCCAGCATTTT.

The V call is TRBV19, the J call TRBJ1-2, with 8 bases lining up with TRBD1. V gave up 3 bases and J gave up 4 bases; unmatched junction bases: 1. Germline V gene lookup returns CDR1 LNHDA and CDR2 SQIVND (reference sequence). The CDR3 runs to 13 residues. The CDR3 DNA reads TGTGCCAGTAGTATTGGACAGGGCTATGGCTACACCTTC. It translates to CASSIGQGYGYTF. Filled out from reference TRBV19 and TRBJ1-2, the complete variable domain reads DGGITQSPKYLFRKEGQNVTLSCEQNLNHDAMYWYRQDPGQGLRLIYYSQIVNDFQKGDIAEGYSVSREKKESFPLTVTSAQKNPTAFYLCASSIGQGYGYTFGSGTRLTVV.

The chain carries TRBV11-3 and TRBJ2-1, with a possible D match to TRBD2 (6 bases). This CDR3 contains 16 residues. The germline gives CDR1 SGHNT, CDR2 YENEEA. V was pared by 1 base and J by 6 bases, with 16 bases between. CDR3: CASSLVAGIPLNEQFF. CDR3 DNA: TGTGCCAGCAGCTTAGTGGCGGGGATACCCCTCAATGAGCAGTTCTTC.

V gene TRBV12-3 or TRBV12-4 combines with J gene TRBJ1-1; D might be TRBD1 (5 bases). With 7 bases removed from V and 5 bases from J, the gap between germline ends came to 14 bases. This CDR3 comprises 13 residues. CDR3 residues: CASTPGRTTEAFF. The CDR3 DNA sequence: TGTGCCAGCACACCTGGGAGGACAACTGAAGCTTTCTTT.

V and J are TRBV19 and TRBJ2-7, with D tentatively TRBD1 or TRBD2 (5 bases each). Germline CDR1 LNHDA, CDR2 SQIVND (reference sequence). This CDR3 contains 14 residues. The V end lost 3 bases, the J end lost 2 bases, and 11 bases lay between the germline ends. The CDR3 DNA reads TGTGCCAGTAGTATCCCGGGACGGACCTACGAGCAGTACTTC. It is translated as CASSIPGRTYEQYF.

CDR3 nucleotide sequence: TGTGCCAGCAGCTTCACCCCCGCAGGGACTGAAGCTTTCTTT. It specifies CASSFTPAGTEAFF. This chain uses TRBV11-2 with TRBJ1-1, with D perhaps matching TRBD1 (5 bases). The germline gives CDR1 SGHAT, CDR2 FQNNGV. The CDR3 extends over 14 amino acids. Trimming left V 3 bases short and J 5 bases short, with 13 bases between.

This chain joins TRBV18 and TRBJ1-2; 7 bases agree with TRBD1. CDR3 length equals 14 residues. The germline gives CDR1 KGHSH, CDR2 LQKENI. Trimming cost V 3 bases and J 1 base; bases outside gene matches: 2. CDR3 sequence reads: CASSPWDSNYGYTF. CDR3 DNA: TGTGCCAGCTCACCCTGGGACAGTAACTATGGCTACACCTTC.

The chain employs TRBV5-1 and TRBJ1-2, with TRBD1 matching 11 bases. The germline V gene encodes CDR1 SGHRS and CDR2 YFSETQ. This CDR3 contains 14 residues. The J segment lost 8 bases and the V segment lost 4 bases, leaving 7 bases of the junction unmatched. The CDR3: CASSGDRGLYGYTF. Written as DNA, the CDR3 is TGCGCCAGCAGCGGGGACAGGGGGTTGTACGGCTACACCTTC. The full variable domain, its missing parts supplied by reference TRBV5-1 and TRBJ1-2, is KAGVTQTPRYLIKTRGQQVTLSCSPISGHRSVSWYQQTPGQGLQFLFEYFSETQRNKGNFPGRFSGRQFSNSRSEMNVSTLELGDSALYLCASSGDRGLYGYTFGSGTRLTVV.

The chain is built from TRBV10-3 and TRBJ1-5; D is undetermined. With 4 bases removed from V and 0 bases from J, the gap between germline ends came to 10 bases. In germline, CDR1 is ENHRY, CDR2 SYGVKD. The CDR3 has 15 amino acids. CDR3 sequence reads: CAISVSVGSNQPQHF. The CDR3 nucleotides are TGTGCCATCAGTGTCTCAGTAGGTAGCAATCAGCCCCAGCATTTT.

The CDR3, as DNA: TGTGCCAGCAGCTCGGGACAGGGGGTTTACTATGGCTACACCTTC. Translation: CASSSGQGVYYGYTF. This sequence joins TRBV7-2 and TRBJ1-2; 11 nucleotides match TRBD1. Germline V gene sequence: CDR1 SGHTA, CDR2 FQGNSA. After removal of 4 bases from V and 3 bases from J, the junction contained 4 bases not matched to a gene. The CDR3 is 15 amino acids.